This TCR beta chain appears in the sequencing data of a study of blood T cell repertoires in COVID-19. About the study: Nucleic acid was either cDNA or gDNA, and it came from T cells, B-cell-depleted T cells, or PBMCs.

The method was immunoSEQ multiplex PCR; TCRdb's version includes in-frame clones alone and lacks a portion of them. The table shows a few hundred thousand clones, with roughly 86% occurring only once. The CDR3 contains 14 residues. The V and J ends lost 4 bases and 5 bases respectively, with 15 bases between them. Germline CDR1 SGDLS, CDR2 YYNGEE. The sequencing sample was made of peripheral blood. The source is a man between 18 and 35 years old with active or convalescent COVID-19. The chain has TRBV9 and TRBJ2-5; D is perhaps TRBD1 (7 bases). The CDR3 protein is CASSFQGGGETQYF. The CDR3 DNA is TGTGCCAGCAGCTTCCAGGGGGGCGGCGAGACCCAGTACTTC.